This TCR beta chain was documented in a study of T-cell reconstitution after alpha-beta-depleted transplantation in children. The study's findings and limits: Expanded graft clones numbering several hundred reportedly gave rise to alpha-beta T cells about two months after transplant.

Researchers prepared the TCRbeta library using unique molecular identifiers, the study reports. TCRdb analysed the PCR reads with MiXCR anew, one entry per CDR3 protein. The table includes some 220,000 distinct CDR3 sequences, approximately 10% detected once. This clonotype was seen at least ten times. The antigen is undetermined. The junction had 1 base not matched to a gene; V was cut back by 0 bases and J by 7 bases. The CDR3 spans 14 residues. Germline V CDR1 and CDR2: SGHKS, YYEKEE (reference sequence). The specimen comprised PBMCs, sampled before TCRalphabeta/CD19-depleted stem cell transplant. J is TRBJ2-4 and V is TRBV5-5, with 10 bases identical to TRBD1. The clonotype was recovered from a child younger than two with acute myeloid leukemia, due to receive a stem cell transplant. The CDR3: CASSLGQGANIQYF. CDR3 nucleotides: TGTGCCAGCAGCTTGGGACAGGGGGCCAACATTCAGTACTTC. Looking up the rest from reference TRBV5-5 and TRBJ2-4 gives the full variable domain: DAGVTQSPTHLIKTRGQQVTLRCSPISGHKSVSWYQQVLGQGPQFIFQYYEKEERGRGNFPDRFSARQFPNYSSELNVNALLLGDSALYLCASSLGQGANIQYFGAGTRLSVL.